The source of this T cell receptor beta chain is a study of blood T cell repertoires in COVID-19 (dated by TCRdb to 2018 to 2021). Study-level background: Samples covering the acute and convalescent phases of COVID-19 were provided by collaborators in the United States, Italy and Spain. Sample metadata almost always included a de-identified subject ID, COVID-19 status, age in years and sex. The repertoires were made available in a free public database intended to serve as a resource for research on the immune response to SARS-CoV-2. Deeply sampled blood TCRbeta repertoires from subjects exposed to, actively infected with, or recovered from COVID-19 were included in the dataset. The samples were drawn from the first 160 participants of the ongoing ImmuneRACE study and from under 1,500 subjects provided by 6 global collaborators. Where available, HLA class I and class II types were obtained from metadata supplied by the sample provider rather than from assay-based typing. The prospective study material was composed of cDNA or gDNA derived from T cells, B-cell-depleted T cells, or PBMCs.

General study outcomes and caveats: Clinical and demographic metadata were provided uncurated, with the amount varying by source and participant.

The immunoSEQ Assay, a bias-controlled multiplex PCR, was used to amplify TCRbeta CDR3 regions from genomic DNA. The paper's data handling went like this. Nucleated cell counts per sample were estimated from amplification of reference gene primers within the assay. Sequence reads were collapsed and filtered to measure the absolute abundance of every unique TCRbeta CDR3 rearrangement. For each sample, productive Simpson clonality was calculated as the square root of Simpson's diversity index over productive rearrangements. The table was pulled from immuneACCESS by TCRdb, which kept in-frame rearrangements only. Such tables lose some clones; where checked, under half of the loss comes from unresolved V genes, and the rest has no known cause. That table is the source of V, J and clone size, and D and trimming were worked out from the DNA. Present in this sample are about 130,000 clones, about 79% of which were seen just once. Together, the top ten hold around 37% of the sample.

The collaborating institutions used their own protocols to collect whole blood in K2EDTA tubes. Collaborator samples were shipped for TCRbeta analysis as frozen whole blood, isolated PBMCs, or DNA extracted from either sample type. As for this clone: Its antigen is not yet known. No much larger clone is present one base from it, and per-base qualities are unavailable.

CDR1 and CDR2 are drawn from the germline V gene: MNHEY, SVGAGI. V lost 2 bases and J lost 1 base, and the count of bases not matched to a germline gene is 5. CDR3 length: 16 amino acids, cysteine to phenylalanine. CDR3 DNA only is kept here, 48 bases in frame from base 1. The V gene is TRBV6-5 and the J gene is TRBJ1-3; TRBD1 fits 7 bases in the junction. The source material was peripheral blood. The clonotype originates from a man aged 35 to 55 with active or convalescent COVID-19. The CDR3 reads CASSYAGQQSGNTIYF. DNA sequence: TGTGCCAGCAGTTACGCGGGACAGCAGTCTGGAAACACCATATATTTT.